Listed below are T cell receptor beta chains from one sample, sequenced in a study of cytomegalovirus exposure and HLA in healthy donors. The repertoire was sequenced with immunoSEQ multiplex PCR; TCRdb's copy has only in-frame clones and lacks some. The sample holds about 210,000 clones; roughly 79% are singletons and the top ten take less than 2%. Sequenced: PBMCs. All receptors derive from a male donor in good health and CMV-seronegative. The CDR3 runs from the conserved cysteine through the conserved F or W. The D gene is left open where the match is weak. Not all rows give a size; the values are once, few, many and, for expanded clones, a class.

v_call,d_call,j_call,clone_size,cdr3_nt,cdr3_aa
TRBV4-2,TRBD2,TRBJ2-1,NA,TGTGCCAGCAGCCAGGAGACTAGCGGAAATGAGCAGTTCTTC,CASSQETSGNEQFF
TRBV18,NA,TRBJ1-1,NA,TGTGCCAGCTCACCACCAGAGTCCTTTATGAACACTGAAGCTTTCTTT,CASSPPESFMNTEAFF
TRBV30,NA,TRBJ2-2,NA,TGTGCCTGGAGTGAGAACAGGGAGCTGTTTTTT,CAWSENRELFF
TRBV14,NA,TRBJ1-4,NA,TGTGCCAGCAGCTCAGGGCAAAAACTGTTTTTT,CASSSGQKLFF
TRBV6-5,NA,TRBJ2-5,once,TGTGCCAGCAGTTACTCAGGAGTAGTCCAAGAGACCCAGTACTTC,CASSYSGVVQETQYF
TRBV7-2,TRBD2,TRBJ2-7,NA,TGTGCCAGCAGCTTAGGGACTAGCGAATTCTACGAGCAGTACTTC,CASSLGTSEFYEQYF
TRBV29-1,TRBD2,TRBJ2-1,NA,TGCAGCGTTGAAGGGCTAGCGGGAGGGCCAGACAATGAGCAGTTCTTC,CSVEGLAGGPDNEQFF
TRBV4-2,TRBD2,TRBJ2-1,NA,TGTACCAGCAGCCAAGGACCGGGACTAGCGGGGGGGAGCTCCTACAATGAGCAGTTCTTC,CTSSQGPGLAGGSSYNEQFF
TRBV6-5,NA,TRBJ2-2,NA,TGTGCCAGCAGCCCTTACCGGGCCGGGGAGCTGTTTTTT,CASSPYRAGELFF
TRBV30,TRBD1,TRBJ1-6,NA,TGTGCCTGGAGCGCCCGACAGGGCTCCGATTCACCCCTCCACTTT,CAWSARQGSDSPLHF
TRBV27,NA,TRBJ2-7,NA,TGTGCCAGCAGCCCAGGAACGTGGCAAAACGAGCAGTACTTC,CASSPGTWQNEQYF
TRBV28,TRBD2,TRBJ2-3,NA,TGTGCCAGCAGTCTCACCGGGACTAGCGGGGAGTTGAATACGCAGTATTTT,CASSLTGTSGELNTQYF
TRBV28,NA,TRBJ1-1,NA,TGTGCCAGCAGCTCCCTGGGTGGGGGGGAAGCTTTCTTT,CASSSLGGGEAFF
TRBV7-6,NA,TRBJ1-2,medium-sized,TGTGCCAGCAGCTTACATCAGGGGTACTATGGCTACACCTTC,CASSLHQGYYGYTF
TRBV5-1,NA,TRBJ1-1,once,TGCGCCAGCAGCTTGCGGGGACAAGTCACGACTGAAGCTTTCTTT,CASSLRGQVTTEAFF
TRBV7-9,TRBD1,TRBJ1-5,few,TGTGCCAGCAGTTCAGGGGGAGGTCAGCCCCAGCATTTT,CASSSGGGQPQHF
TRBV15,NA,TRBJ2-5,NA,TGTGCCACCAGCAGAGATCAGGGGCGCCAAGAGACCCAGTACTTC,CATSRDQGRQETQYF
TRBV19,TRBD1,TRBJ1-1,NA,TGTGCCAGTAGTATAGGACAGGGAAGCACTGAAGCTTTCTTT,CASSIGQGSTEAFF
TRBV5-4,NA,TRBJ2-1,NA,TGTGCCAGCAGCTTATCAGGGGACAACAATGAGCAGTTCTTC,CASSLSGDNNEQFF
TRBV5-4,NA,TRBJ1-3,NA,TGTGCCAGCAGCGCGGACAGAGCCTCTGGAAACACCATATATTTT,CASSADRASGNTIYF
TRBV19,NA,TRBJ1-2,NA,TGTGCCAGTAGTATATACGGGAACTCGGACGTAGATGGCTACACCTTC,CASSIYGNSDVDGYTF
TRBV7-9,NA,TRBJ2-7,NA,TGTTCCAGCAGCTTTCAGGATAGGTACTACGAGCAGTACTTC,CSSSFQDRYYEQYF
TRBV30,NA,TRBJ1-4,NA,TGTGCCTGGAGTGTCGGGGGGGCGAAAACTAATGAAAAACTGTTTTTT,CAWSVGGAKTNEKLFF
TRBV2,TRBD2,TRBJ2-5,NA,TGTGCCAGCATGCTAGCGGGGTGGGAGACCCAGTACTTC,CASMLAGWETQYF
TRBV4-3,NA,TRBJ2-5,NA,TGCGCCAGCAGCCAAGCCCCGGGGGGCGCAGAGACCCAGTACTTC,CASSQAPGGAETQYF
TRBV5-1,TRBD1,TRBJ1-2,NA,TGCGCCAGCAGCTTGGTGGGGGTCGGACAGGGAGAGGGCTACACCTTC,CASSLVGVGQGEGYTF
TRBV18,NA,TRBJ1-2,NA,TGTGCCAGCTCTCGGGACACCATCTATGGCTACACCTTC,CASSRDTIYGYTF
TRBV2,NA,TRBJ1-1,NA,TGTGCCAGCAGTGAAGTTAGTAACACTGAAGCTTTCTTT,CASSEVSNTEAFF
TRBV14,TRBD2,TRBJ2-7,NA,TGTGCCAGCAGCCCGGGACTAGCGGGACGACCCTACGAGCAGTACTTC,CASSPGLAGRPYEQYF
TRBV30,TRBD2,TRBJ2-3,NA,TGTGCCTTACGGCCGGCGGGGGGGCATTTACGCTTAACAGATACGCAGTATTTT,CALRPAGGHLRLTDTQYF
TRBV6-1,NA,TRBJ2-7,NA,TGTGCCAGCAGTGAAGCTACAGGGCTGACGGAGCAGTACTTC,CASSEATGLTEQYF
TRBV6-6,TRBD2,TRBJ2-1,NA,TGTGCCAGCAGTCCCGGGACTAGCAGGTTCAATGAGCAGTTCTTC,CASSPGTSRFNEQFF
TRBV7-2,NA,TRBJ2-3,NA,TGTGCCAGCAGCCCCTATACAGATACGCAGTATTTT,CASSPYTDTQYF
TRBV14,NA,TRBJ1-1,NA,TGTGCCAGCAGCCTGACAGTGAACACTGAAGCTTTCTTT,CASSLTVNTEAFF
TRBV29-1,TRBD1,TRBJ2-3,NA,TGCAGCGTTGAAGGCTACAGGGGTCCCGATACGCAGTATTTT,CSVEGYRGPDTQYF
TRBV7-3,TRBD1,TRBJ2-3,NA,TGTGCCAGCAGCTTAGACAGGGGGGACTCGGATACGCAGTATTTT,CASSLDRGDSDTQYF
TRBV28,TRBD2,TRBJ2-1,once,TGTGCCAGCAGATTAGCGGGAGGGCCAGCTGAGCAGTTCTTC,CASRLAGGPAEQFF
TRBV28,NA,TRBJ1-6,NA,TGTGCCAGCAGTTTATCAGGGGTCGGCTTTCATAATTCACCCCTCCACTTT,CASSLSGVGFHNSPLHF
TRBV7-9,TRBD1,TRBJ1-2,NA,TGTTCCAGCAGCTCTTCCCTGGGACAGGGGGCGGACCATGGCTACACCTTC,CSSSSSLGQGADHGYTF
TRBV27,NA,TRBJ1-6,NA,TGTGCCAGCAGGAGGTCGACAGTCAGCTCCTATAATTCACCCCTCCACTTT,CASRRSTVSSYNSPLHF
TRBV9,NA,TRBJ1-2,NA,TGTGCCAGCACCTCCGGGGACAATAACTATGGCTACACCTTC,CASTSGDNNYGYTF
TRBV4-2,NA,TRBJ2-3,NA,TGTGCCAGCAGGCTCCAGCAGGGGTGGCGGGGGTCTAGCACAGATACGCAGTATTTT,CASRLQQGWRGSSTDTQYF
TRBV28,NA,TRBJ1-2,NA,TGTGCCAGCAGTCCCGGACCTAGCGGCTACACCTTC,CASSPGPSGYTF
TRBV30,NA,TRBJ1-2,NA,TGTGCCTGGCATACAGGGAATGGCTACACCTTC,CAWHTGNGYTF
TRBV6-6,NA,TRBJ1-1,NA,TGTGCCAGCAGTTATCAGGGAGGGAACACTGAAGCTTTCTTT,CASSYQGGNTEAFF
TRBV29-1,NA,TRBJ1-6,NA,TGCAGCGTCCAGGTCGGCTCAAGCCGCAATTCACCCCTCCACTTT,CSVQVGSSRNSPLHF
TRBV2,TRBD1,TRBJ2-7,NA,TGTGCCTTAACGCCGGACCGGGACAGGGTCGGTTTGGGGTCCTACGAGCAGTACTTC,CALTPDRDRVGLGSYEQYF
TRBV28,TRBD1,TRBJ1-1,NA,TGTGCCAGCAGCCCACAGGGGACTGAAGCTTTCTTT,CASSPQGTEAFF
TRBV10-3,NA,TRBJ2-1,NA,TGTGCCATCAGGGACAGTAAGGACAATGAGCAGTTCTTC,CAIRDSKDNEQFF
TRBV19,NA,TRBJ2-7,once,TGTGCCAGTAGTAGCCGGCAGGGTCCCTACGAGCAGTACTTC,CASSSRQGPYEQYF
TRBV5-6,NA,TRBJ1-5,NA,TGTGCCAGCAGCTTGTGGGGGGAGGATCAGCCCCAGCATTTT,CASSLWGEDQPQHF
TRBV25-1,TRBD2,TRBJ2-5,NA,TGTGCCAGCAGTGCCCCTCGCCCTAGCGGGGAGGAGACCCAGTACTTC,CASSAPRPSGEETQYF
TRBV28,NA,TRBJ2-3,NA,TGTGCCAGCAGTTTATTCTACACAGATACGCAGTATTTT,CASSLFYTDTQYF
TRBV4-3,NA,TRBJ1-4,NA,TGCGCCAGCAGCCAAGATGGCAGTGATGCAACTAATGAAAAACTGTTTTTT,CASSQDGSDATNEKLFF